The entry that follows covers one T cell receptor (beta chain) sequence. This clonotype showed up many times. The antigen this receptor binds is unknown. Per-base qualities were not stored, and no clone one base away is much larger. The sample originates from a study of CD8 T cells in ankylosing spondylitis (dated by TCRdb to about 2017). Looking at the study overall: The study set out to find disease-linked TCR variants by profiling T cell receptor beta repertoires in ankylosing spondylitis patients and healthy donors. Samples of peripheral blood were taken, and for ankylosing spondylitis patients, synovial fluid was collected as well. The whole study cohort included 90 to 120 healthy donors and about two dozen ankylosing spondylitis patients. Beyond this particular receptor, the publication reports: Blood from ankylosing spondylitis patients appeared to be characterized by a TCR beta motif made up of under 10 highly homologous amino acid variants. Significant enrichment of the disease-linked clones was reported in matched synovial fluid samples from ankylosing spondylitis patients. Some TCR beta motif variants had previously been reported in synovial fluid and blood of reactive arthritis patients, which suggested common disease-initiation mechanisms. The disease-linked clones showed a CD8+ phenotype and occurred at relatively low frequencies in peripheral blood.

CDR1 and CDR2 (SGHKS, YYEKEE) derive from the germline V gene (reference sequence). Cut back by 2 bases and 0 bases, the V and J ends lie 15 bases apart. The CDR3 spans 16 residues, from the cysteine through the phenylalanine. Just the 48-base CDR3 DNA is kept, in frame starting at base 1. The sequencer listed for this sample is Illumina HiSeq 2500. Quantitative 5'-RACE with molecular barcodes was the method used to prepare the TCR beta libraries. The authors processed their data as follows. A new computational method, built on a probabilistic model of VDJ rearrangement, was used to identify disease-linked TCR variants. TCRdb reprocessed the public reads (quality trimming at Q25 with fastp, clone calling with MiXCR) and kept in-frame beta chains. Records with the same CDR3 protein are collapsed into one entry carrying the most frequent genes and DNA. The authors' filters were not applied to this entry. This sample lists about 130,000 distinct CDR3 sequences; 7% to 10% were detected once. The leading ten clones occupy 3% to 4% of the sample.

Input material: blood, either unsorted or a sorted T cell fraction (not recorded which). The chain is assembled from TRBV5-5 and TRBJ2-7; the best D guess is TRBD2, with 6 bases matching. This sequence originates from a male donor with ankylosing spondylitis or in good health (not recorded which). Here the CDR3 is given as CASSFRGTPSSYEQYF. In nucleotide form, the sequence is TGTGCCAGCAGCTTTCGAGGGACTCCAAGCTCCTACGAGCAGTACTTC.